The 26 T cell receptor beta chains given below trace back to one sample, sequenced in a study. TCRdb itself ran the 5' RACE reads through MiXCR, one entry per CDR3 protein. The sample lists 53,000 or so distinct CDR3 sequences, approximately 23% occurring once. The specimen was tumor-infiltrating naive CD4+ T cells sorted from the breast tumor. The subset denotes: naive CD4+ T cells, CD4+CD45RA+CD25-. These receptors all stem from a female donor with breast cancer.

The chain recombines TRBV20-1 with TRBJ1-5; TRBD1 matches at 7 bases. The CDR3 totals 14 residues. CDR1 DFQATT and CDR2 SNEGSKA come from the germline V gene (reference sequence). The V gene end was trimmed by 3 bases and the J gene end by 3 bases; junction bases not matched to a gene: 5. CDR3 nucleotide sequence: TGCAGTGCTAGGACAGGGCTATCCAATCAGCCCCAGCATTTT. It is translated as CSARTGLSNQPQHF.

This clonotype was observed a few times. The chain couples TRBV12-3 or TRBV12-4 to TRBJ1-5; no firm D call. The CDR3 has 13 residues. V was pared by 5 bases and J by 6 bases, with 11 bases between. The CDR3 DNA is TGTGCCAGCAGTGGGCGGGAGAGTCAGCCCCAGCATTTT. It codes for CASSGRESQPQHF.

This clonotype was seen many times. The chain links TRBV6-6 to TRBJ2-7; 8 bases line up with TRBD1. This CDR3 has 16 amino acids. Germline V gene sequence: CDR1 MNHNY, CDR2 SVGAGI (reference sequence). J was trimmed by 4 bases and V by 0 bases; bases with no gene match: 8. CDR3 amino acids: CASSYSRGQGLYEQYF. CDR3 nucleotides: TGTGCCAGCAGTTACTCCAGAGGACAGGGACTGTACGAGCAGTACTTC.

This clonotype is deemed medium-sized (0.01 to 0.1%). This chain uses TRBV5-1 with TRBJ1-1; TRBD1 matches 7 bases. This CDR3 contains 15 residues. With V trimmed by 4 bases and J by 0 bases, 6 bases remained unmatched. Germline loops: CDR1 SGHRS, CDR2 YFSETQ. DNA of the CDR3: TGCGCCAGCAGCGCGGACAGGCCTCTGAACACTGAAGCTTTCTTT. Protein sequence: CASSADRPLNTEAFF.

A few counts support this clonotype. The chain's CDR3 is CSAIRYSNQPQHF. DNA for the CDR3: TGCAGTGCTATTAGGTATAGCAATCAGCCCCAGCATTTT. The chain couples TRBV20-1 to TRBJ1-5; D gene uncertain. The V gene's germline CDR1 is DFQATT and CDR2 SNEGSKA (reference sequence). This CDR3 has 13 residues. Trimming took off 4 bases at V and 0 bases at J, with 7 bases between the two ends.

By proportion, this clonotype is medium-sized. V is TRBV5-1 and J is TRBJ2-5; tentatively, D is TRBD1 (5 bases). Trimming took off 0 bases at V and 5 bases at J, with 11 bases between the two ends. The CDR3 spans 14 residues. Germline V gene sequence: CDR1 SGHRS, CDR2 YFSETQ. The CDR3: CASSLDAGMETQYF. The CDR3, as DNA: TGCGCCAGCAGCTTGGATGCAGGGATGGAGACCCAGTACTTC. Complete variable domain (other parts from reference TRBV5-1 and TRBJ2-5): KAGVTQTPRYLIKTRGQQVTLSCSPISGHRSVSWYQQTPGQGLQFLFEYFSETQRNKGNFPGRFSGRQFSNSRSEMNVSTLELGDSALYLCASSLDAGMETQYFGPGTRLLVL.

V usage is TRBV4-1 and J usage is TRBJ2-7; maybe TRBD1 (6 bases). Trimming took off 3 bases at V and 6 bases at J, with 27 bases between the two ends. Germline CDR1 and CDR2: MGHRA and YSYEKL. The CDR3 length is 18 residues. The CDR3 nucleotides read TGCGCCAGCAGCCAGGCTTCTTCGGACAGCCTATTGGGAGTCGAGCAGTACTTC. Its translation is CASSQASSDSLLGVEQYF.

Remarks on this clonotype: This may stem from a read error, because a much larger clone lies one nucleotide away. Given the absence of the conserved phenylalanine or tryptophan at the CDR3 end, a read error is likely. The rearrangement links TRBV7-8 to TRBJ1-1; D unclear. Trimming took off 3 bases at V and 6 bases at J, with 8 bases between the two ends. The germline CDR1 and CDR2 sequences are SGHVS and FQNEAQ. There are 12 residues in the CDR3. CDR3 amino acids: CASSFSGAEAFL. For the CDR3, the DNA is TGTGCCAGCAGCTTTAGCGGGGCTGAAGCTTTCTTG.

The table lists this clonotype with a count of one. A much larger clone lies a single base off, so this may be a read error. The chain combines TRBV7-3 with TRBJ2-1, with D unclear. In germline, CDR1 is SGHTA, CDR2 FQGTGA. This CDR3 has 14 amino acids. CDR3 sequence reads: CAGSLLGLNNEQFF. As DNA, the CDR3 is TGTGCCGGCAGCTTACTTGGGTTGAACAATGAGCAGTTCTTC.

V is TRBV20-1 and J is TRBJ2-1, with 7 bases aligning to TRBD2. Germline V lookup: CDR1 DFQATT, CDR2 SNEGSKA (reference sequence). Trimming took 4 bases from V and 4 from J; bases not matched to a gene: 10. The CDR3 contains 15 residues. This CDR3 is CSAIRLARVYNEQFF. For the CDR3, the DNA is TGCAGTGCTATAAGACTAGCCAGGGTTTACAATGAGCAGTTCTTC.

This clonotype was observed a few times. The chain joins TRBV7-6 to TRBJ2-1; 9 positions match TRBD2. Trimming took 2 bases from V and 9 from J; bases not matched to a gene: 8. CDR1 and CDR2 (germline): SGHVS, FNYEAQ. This CDR3 has 15 residues. CDR3 sequence (DNA): TGTGCCAGCAGCTTAATGGGCGGGAGGGAAGGTGAGCAGTTCTTC. This gives the protein CASSLMGGREGEQFF.

This clonotype was counted a few times. The genes are TRBV12-3 or TRBV12-4 and TRBJ1-6; D call uncertain. The CDR3 has 14 amino acids. Trimming cost V 1 base and J 5 bases, with 6 bases left between them. The CDR3 spells CASSLVQHNSPLHF. CDR3 DNA: TGTGCCAGCAGTTTAGTCCAGCATAATTCACCCCTCCACTTT.

The chain carries TRBV15 and TRBJ2-1; possible D gene TRBD2, 6 bases. The germline CDR1 and CDR2 sequences are LNHNV and YYDKDF (reference sequence). V was shortened by 5 bases and J by 7 bases, with 21 bases between the two germline ends. The CDR3 spans 16 residues. The CDR3 region has the DNA TGTGCCACCAGCGGTAGACTGGGCGGGGTTGGGAATGAGCAGTTCTTC. Its protein product is CATSGRLGGVGNEQFF. Based on the CDR3 plus reference TRBV15 and TRBJ2-1, the full variable domain is DAMVIQNPRYQVTQFGKPVTLSCSQTLNHNVMYWYQQKSSQAPKLLFHYYDKDFNNEADTPDNFQSRRPNTSFCFLDIRSPGLGDTAMYLCATSGRLGGVGNEQFFGPGTRLTVL.

Regarding this clonotype: A much larger clone lies one base from this, so it may be a read error. The rearrangement uses TRBV4-3 and TRBJ1-1; no firm D call. Germline V gene lookup returns CDR1 LGHNA and CDR2 YSLEER. The CDR3 totals 12 residues. The chain's CDR3 is CASSHGEGRASF. For the CDR3, the DNA is TGCGCCAGCAGCCACGGGGAGGGAAGGGCTTCCTTT.

Turning to this clonotype: The junction and the germline gene differ at one end; a read error may be behind it. The chain joins TRBV7-7 to TRBJ1-3; 8 nucleotides line up with TRBD1. CDR1 and CDR2 (germline): SSHAT, FNYEAQ (reference sequence). This CDR3 contains 15 residues. CDR3 sequence: CASSLGQGAGNTIYF. The CDR3 DNA follows: TGTGCTAGCAGCTTAGGACAGGGCGCCGGAAACACCATATATTTT.

This clonotype was counted a few times. The V gene is TRBV15, the J gene TRBJ2-7, with 9 positions matching TRBD1. J gave up 0 bases and V 4 bases, and 19 bases lay outside the gene matches. The germline CDR1 and CDR2 sequences are LNHNV and YYDKDF (reference sequence). This CDR3 has 20 amino acids. The CDR3 protein is CATSIHTGTGSSGGSYEQYF. The CDR3 nucleotides read TGTGCCACCAGCATCCACACCGGGACAGGGTCATCGGGGGGCTCCTACGAGCAGTACTTC.

This clonotype was picked up many times. The chain recombines TRBV7-2 with TRBJ1-2; no clear D gene. Between the trimmed V and J ends, which lost 1 base and 7 bases, there was a span of 10 bases. CDR1 and CDR2 from the germline V gene are SGHTA and FQGNSA. The CDR3 is 13 residues long. This CDR3 is CASSLGGKGGYTF. CDR3 in DNA: TGTGCCAGCAGCTTAGGAGGGAAAGGTGGCTACACCTTC.

This clonotype was observed many times. The chain couples TRBV15 to TRBJ2-1; D may correspond to TRBD1 or TRBD2 (5 bases each). The ends were cut back, 3 bases at V and 9 bases at J, with 18 bases in the middle. CDR3 size: 15 residues. Germline values: CDR1 LNHNV, CDR2 YYDKDF (reference sequence). CDR3 DNA sequence: TGTGCCACCAGCAGCCCTACTAGTTTTAGGGGTGAGCAGTTCTTC. Translating it yields CATSSPTSFRGEQFF.

V gene TRBV12-3 or TRBV12-4 combines with J gene TRBJ1-3; D perhaps matches TRBD1 (5 bases). V lost 10 bases and J lost 2, with 12 bases in between. The CDR3 consists of 13 residues. The CDR3 here is CANMDITGNTIYF. The CDR3 bases are TGTGCCAACATGGACATCACTGGAAACACCATATATTTT.

In DNA form, the CDR3 reads TGCAGTGCTCGTTCCAATGAAAAACTGTTTTTT. Translation gives CSARSNEKLFF. V gene TRBV20-1 combines with J gene TRBJ1-4; D ambiguous. V was trimmed by 5 bases and J by 5 bases, leaving 6 bases between them. Germline values: CDR1 DFQATT, CDR2 SNEGSKA (reference sequence). There are 11 residues in the CDR3.

This clonotype is categorized as medium-sized (0.01 to 0.1%). DNA of the CDR3: TGCGCCAGCAGCCAACTTGGGGGGACTGGGGCCAACGTCCTGACTTTC. Translation gives CASSQLGGTGANVLTF. J is TRBJ2-6 and V is TRBV4-1, with D perhaps matching TRBD2 (6 bases). Per the germline V gene, CDR1 is MGHRA and CDR2 is YSYEKL. V dropped 2 bases and J dropped 2 bases, with 10 bases sitting between them. This CDR3 contains 16 residues.

This clonotype was detected many times. The chain joins TRBV20-1 to TRBJ2-1; TRBD2 agrees at 7 bases. Germline V CDR1 and CDR2: DFQATT, SNEGSKA (reference sequence). CDR3 size: 15 residues. With V trimmed by 3 bases and J by 6 bases, 11 bases remained unmatched. The CDR3 loop is CSASNPAGEGNEQFF. The CDR3 nucleotides read TGCAGTGCTAGTAATCCGGCGGGAGAAGGCAATGAGCAGTTCTTC.

The CDR3 here is CASSEDQGLRARMNTEAFF. CDR3 in DNA: TGTGCCAGCAGTGAAGATCAGGGCCTAAGGGCAAGGATGAACACTGAAGCTTTCTTT. This chain connects TRBV6-1 to TRBJ1-1; D is perhaps TRBD1 (5 bases). Germline V gene lookup returns CDR1 MNHNS and CDR2 SASEGT. There are 19 residues in the CDR3. V dropped 1 base and J dropped 0 bases, with 21 bases sitting between them.

The V and J genes are TRBV7-8 and TRBJ2-7, with D perhaps given as TRBD1 or TRBD2 (6 bases each). This CDR3 comprises 13 residues. The germline V and J ends were trimmed by 3 bases and 8 bases, with 14 bases remaining between them. Germline CDR1 is SGHVS and CDR2 is FQNEAQ. CDR3 DNA: TGTGCCAGCAGCTTCCCGGGGGCTGGGAAGCAGTACTTC. This translates into CASSFPGAGKQYF.

This clonotype was detected only a few times. V gene TRBV7-2 combines with J gene TRBJ1-1; no firm D call. With 7 bases removed from V and 0 bases from J, the gap between germline ends came to 9 bases. The germline V gene has CDR1 SGHTA and CDR2 FQGNSA. The CDR3 runs to 13 residues. CDR3 in amino acids: CASKNSLNTEAFF. CDR3 coding DNA: TGTGCCAGCAAGAACAGTTTGAACACTGAAGCTTTCTTT.

The chain joins TRBV12-3 or TRBV12-4 to TRBJ1-1; a weak D match, TRBD1 (5 bases). Trimming pared 3 bases from V and 2 bases from J, leaving 7 bases between. The CDR3 sequence is 13 residues long. This CDR3 is CASSFDSNTEAFF. Here the CDR3 DNA reads TGTGCCAGCAGTTTTGACAGCAACACTGAAGCTTTCTTT.